The present T cell receptor beta chain was sequenced within a study of T cell responses to AZD1222 COVID-19 vaccine (dated by TCRdb to 2020 to 2023). Regarding the study in general: A total of just over 230 trial participants underwent TCR sequencing, of whom around 200 received two doses of AZD1222 and 26 received two doses of the MenACWY control vaccine. Trial participants were enrolled into age subgroups of 18-55, 56-69 and 70-plus years, which contained around 150, 29 and 61 TCR-sequenced participants, respectively. What the work shows at the level of the full study, not this receptor alone: The whole spike protein was spanned by vaccine-associated CD4 TCRs, and dominant responses were seen in regions 160-218 and 743-854. Reportedly, almost half of the unique spike-specific TCRs recognized epitopes lying outside the regions that are mutated in the B.1.351 and B.1.1.7 variants. Because no samples from the day 14 peak response were available, repertoires could be characterized only after the peak T cell response. Participants were mostly white British and included more females than males, and it was suggested by the authors that clonal diversity may have been underestimated. After two AZD1222 doses, spike-specific TCR breadth and depth were significantly higher than at day 0 and than in MenACWY recipients. In the small 56-69-year group, the increase in depth fell short of significance, most likely because of low power. Conclusions about previously exposed vaccinees were limited because only six or seven AZD1222 recipients were SARS-CoV-2 seropositive at baseline.

Interpreted using the paper, the time point label stands for: about 28 days (+/-7) after the second vaccine dose. AZD1222 recipients whose second dose came at about 4 weeks and those whose second dose came at about 12 weeks were combined into one group, since spike-specific TCR depth and breadth did not differ between the two schedules. The vaccinee samples were drawn from two UK trials, COV001 and COV002, one of which was a single-blind randomized controlled phase 2/3 trial testing AZD1222 (ChAdOx1 nCoV-19) in healthy adults. For TCRbeta chain sequencing, PBMC samples were collected from trial participants at day 0 and at day 28 after the second dose. As for this clone: It lacks a known antigen. Base qualities are missing; no much larger clone stands one base away.

A distance of 10 bases separates the germline ends of V and J, which lose 0 bases and 1 base respectively. The CDR3, from cysteine to phenylalanine, totals 16 residues. Here the CDR3 DNA is all that survives: 48 bases in frame from base 1. The germline V gene (reference sequence) sets CDR1 to MNHNY and CDR2 to SVGAGI. The CDR3 regions of human TCRbeta chains were subjected to immunosequencing. The authors' pipeline ran thus. Repertoire TCRs were checked for matches against a reference library of SARS-CoV-2-specific TCRs that had been generated using the MIRA antigen-specificity platform. Breadth was defined as the fraction of unique TCRs that were SARS-CoV-2-associated, and depth was defined as the fraction of total T cells that were SARS-CoV-2-associated. Using the MIRA data, each spike-specific TCR was assigned both to the spike region to which the TCR was reactive and to a CD4 or CD8 class. Log10-transformed breadth and depth values were compared by one-way ANOVA with Sidak's multiple comparisons tests. Sourced from immuneACCESS, this table was stored by TCRdb with only in-frame sequences that have V and J called. A share of the clones is absent; for the studies checked, an unresolved V gene accounts for under half, and the remainder has no known explanation. The DNA was the basis for D and trimming; V, J and clone size are from that table. The sample yields about 150,000 clones; 90% to 95% were counted once. In total, the top ten clones hold roughly 1.6% of the sample.

This material consisted of peripheral blood, taken 28 days after the second AZD1222 dose. The sequence joins TRBV6-6 to TRBJ1-3; the D gene remains uncertain. This clonotype originated in an adult who received the AZD1222 COVID-19 vaccine. CDR3 sequence: CASSYSTAGSGNTIYF. The nucleotide sequence is given as TGTGCCAGCAGTTACTCGACGGCGGGGTCTGGAAACACCATATATTTT.